This entry concerns a single T cell receptor (beta chain). There is no known antigen for this receptor. Base qualities are not at hand, and no much larger clone is one base apart. The data are from a study of OX40 agonist ivuxolimab in advanced cancers. In the study overall: Ivuxolimab was an agonistic, fully human IgG2 monoclonal antibody directed against OX40 (CD134), a costimulatory receptor. Intravenous ivuxolimab was administered to patients every 2 weeks at six dose levels: 0.01, 0.1, 0.3, 1.5, 3 and 10 mg/kg. Of the approximately 50 patients in dose escalation, about 20 had hepatocellular carcinoma, about 15 had melanoma, 9 had renal cell carcinoma and 9 had head and neck cancer. A male proportion of almost 85% and a mean age of approximately 55 years, ranging from roughly 23 to 80, were recorded for the dose-escalation cohort. Prior anti-PD-1, anti-PD-L1 or anti-CTLA-4 therapy was permitted, and checkpoint inhibitors had been received by roughly two fifths of dose-escalation patients. Partial responses occurred in three dose-escalation patients: two with cutaneous melanoma and one with hepatocellular carcinoma. Peripheral TCRbeta sequencing aimed to test whether ivuxolimab altered TCR sequence diversity and caused clonal T-cell expansion. The paper reports the monotherapy dose-escalation portion (N ≈ 50 patients) of the phase I ivuxolimab trial.

Genomic DNA was extracted from sorted cells for sequencing of the TCRbeta CDR3 region. The immunoSEQ Assay was used for sequencing of TCRbeta CDR3 regions. Held by TCRdb, this immuneACCESS table contains in-frame sequences only and omits some clones. Under half of the omission traces to an unresolved V gene where checked; the cause of the rest is unknown. The sample includes 100,000 or so clones, with approximately 90% observed a single time. The top ten clonotypes cover roughly 0.8% of the sample. Paper-wide results and their limitations: Antigen specificity was not determined for the clonally expanded peripheral T cells. After ivuxolimab, expanded clones were on average more numerous among CD8+ T cells than among CD4+ T cells. At doses from 0.1 to 3.0 mg/kg, clonal expansion was seen in both CD4+ and CD8+ blood T cells between baseline and week 6. Low levels of normalized T-cell clonal expansion were also seen in some patients who did not respond. Partial responders in the 0.1-3.0 mg/kg groups had among the lowest normalized peripheral clonal expansion, especially among CD8+ T cells.

The trial excluded patients who had a history of autoimmune disease or who were on systemic immunosuppression. Peripheral blood for TCR sequencing was collected from all dose cohorts at baseline, on cycle 4 day 1, and on cycle 7 day 1. Samples came from an open-label, multicenter, first-in-human phase I dose-escalation trial of ivuxolimab. Adults with locally advanced or metastatic head and neck squamous cell, hepatocellular, melanoma or renal cell carcinoma were enrolled in the trial. Before TCR sequencing, CD4+ T cells and CD8+ T cells from peripheral blood were sorted into separate populations. The CDR3, from cysteine to phenylalanine, totals 13 residues. Only the CDR3 DNA is retained, 39 bases long and in frame from the first base. V is pared back by 5 bases and J by 6 bases, with 11 bases lying between the germline termini. The CDR1 and CDR2 encoded by the germline V gene are SGHTA and FQGNSA.

Sample: CD4+ or CD8+ T cells sorted from blood, taken in a trial of the OX40 agonist ivuxolimab. The clonotype comes from an adult with an advanced solid tumor such as melanoma, head and neck, liver or kidney cancer. The receptor chain draws on TRBV7-2 and TRBJ1-5; tentative D gene TRBD1, with 6 bases matching. In nucleotides, the sequence is TGTGCCAGCAGCGTTGACAGGATTCAGCCCCAGCATTTT. Translated, this is CASSVDRIQPQHF. Outside the CDR3, residues come from the reference TRBV7-2 and TRBJ1-5 proteins, so the full variable domain is: GAGVSQSPSNKVTEKGKDVELRCDPISGHTALYWYRQSLGQGLEFLIYFQGNSAPDKSGLPSDRFSAERTGGSVSTLTIQRTQQEDSAVYLCASSVDRIQPQHFGDGTRLSIL.